The 17 T cell receptor delta chains below were found in one sample sequenced in a study of gamma-delta T cells after stem cell transplantation. TCRdb reanalyzed the RT-PCR reads using CATT. The sample records around 2,000 delta-chain clones, 15% being singletons. The sample consisted of gamma-delta T cells. These receptor sequences come from a human donor. It is not recorded whose cells these are; they may come from a transplant donor. This table probably holds off-target reads from a library built for another chain.

This clone came up a few times. CDR3 DNA: TGTGCCTGTGACACCGTAGGTCCCGGCACGCGGGAAACCGATAAACTCATCTTT. Protein product: CACDTVGPGTRETDKLIF. The chain employs TRDV2 and TRDJ1; D not certain. Germline CDR1 and CDR2: GEAIGNYY and EKD. The CDR3 sequence is 18 residues long. Trimming stripped 0 bases from V and 2 bases from J, with 21 bases between.

The chain links TRDV2 to TRDJ1, with D possibly being TRDD3 (5 bases). This CDR3 is built from 16 residues. V was shortened by 0 bases and J by 0 bases, with 13 bases between the two germline ends. Germline V gene sequence: CDR1 GEAIGNYY, CDR2 EKD. The CDR3 protein is CACDTVGGVDTDKLIF. CDR3 nucleotides: TGTGCCTGTGACACCGTCGGGGGCGTCGACACCGATAAACTCATCTTT.

This chain uses TRDV2 with TRDJ1, with D possibly TRDD3 on 5 matching bases. In germline, CDR1 is GEAIGNYY, CDR2 EKD. The CDR3 has 19 amino acids. Trimming took off 0 bases at V and 0 bases at J, with 22 bases between the two ends. This chain's CDR3 is CACDTVRQHTRGYTDKLIF. The CDR3 coding sequence is TGTGCCTGTGACACCGTGCGCCAGCACACAAGGGGGTACACCGATAAACTCATCTTT.

This clone has a handful of counts. V and J are TRDV2 and TRDJ1; the match to TRDD3 covers 8 bases. V shed 3 bases, J shed 3 bases, and the junction held 17 bases outside the gene matches. There are 18 residues in the CDR3. Germline-derived CDR1 and CDR2 are GEAIGNYY and EKD. CDR3 sequence (DNA): TGTGCCTGTGACCCTGTGGGCGAGGAGGGATACGTTTCCGATAAACTCATCTTT. It translates to CACDPVGEEGYVSDKLIF.

Only a few counts were recorded for this clone. The chain is built from TRDV2 and TRDJ1, with 8 bases matching TRDD3. CDR1 and CDR2 from the germline V gene are GEAIGNYY and EKD. V dropped 3 bases and J dropped 3; count of bases not matched to a gene: 11. CDR3 length equals 16 residues. CDR3 nucleotides: TGTGCCTGTGACTTCTTGGGGGATGAAGATCCCGATAAACTCATCTTT. Amino acids: CACDFLGDEDPDKLIF.

This chain joins TRDV2 and TRDJ1; TRDD3 agrees at 13 bases. The CDR3 has 20 amino acids. Germline V lookup: CDR1 GEAIGNYY, CDR2 EKD. Trimming took 0 bases from V and 1 from J; bases not matched to a gene: 13. The CDR3 region has the DNA TGTGCCTGTGACACCGTTGGGGATACTGGGGGATACGCGCGCACCGATAAACTCATCTTT. This translates into CACDTVGDTGGYARTDKLIF.

In its sample, this clone was seen a few times. This chain connects TRDV2 to TRDJ3, with 12 positions matching TRDD3. Germline loops: CDR1 GEAIGNYY, CDR2 EKD. This CDR3 spans 23 amino acids. The V and J ends lost 2 bases and 0 bases, in that order; junction bases with no gene match: 16. CDR3 DNA sequence: TGTGCCTGTGACATTACCACTGGGGGATACAACAGACCGAGCTCCTGGGACACCCGACAGATGTTTTTC. Translated: CACDITTGGYNRPSSWDTRQMFF.

This clone was seen more than once but under ten times. The rearrangement joins TRDV2 to TRDJ1; D is uncertain. The CDR3 is 20 amino acids. From germline, CDR1 is GEAIGNYY and CDR2 EKD. Trimming took off 3 bases at V and 4 bases at J, with 32 bases between the two ends. The DNA of the CDR3 is TGTGCCTGTGACCCCGTGCGAACTAAGTTCGGTGCGGTATCGGTCGATAAACTCATCTTT. Translating it yields CACDPVRTKFGAVSVDKLIF.

In its sample, this clone was seen a few times. The chain employs TRDV2 and TRDJ1, with 8 bases identical to TRDD3. The CDR3 has 16 residues. J lost 0 bases, V lost 3 bases, and 8 bases had no gene match. Germline CDR1 is GEAIGNYY and CDR2 is EKD. CDR3 in DNA: TGTGCCTGTGACTCGATAATGGGGGATTACACCGATAAACTCATCTTT. Translated, it gives CACDSIMGDYTDKLIF.

This clone counts as large. This rearrangement joins TRDV2 to TRDJ1; D is unresolved. Trimming left V 0 bases short and J 0 bases short, with 7 bases between. The CDR3 totals 14 residues. Per germline, CDR1 GEAIGNYY and CDR2 EKD. The CDR3 reads CACDTIAYTDKLIF. In nucleotides, the CDR3 is TGTGCCTGTGACACCATCGCGTACACCGATAAACTCATCTTT.

This chain's CDR3 is CACDGLGDTYFTDKLIF. The CDR3 DNA is TGTGCCTGTGACGGACTGGGGGACACCTATTTCACCGATAAACTCATCTTT. The J gene is TRDJ1, the V gene TRDV2, with 9 bases that match TRDD3. Germline assignment: CDR1 GEAIGNYY and CDR2 EKD. This CDR3 spans 17 amino acids. Trimming took 3 bases from V and 1 from J; bases not matched to a gene: 11.

This clone has a handful of counts. J is TRDJ1 and V is TRDV2, with TRDD3 matching 7 bases. Per germline, CDR1 GEAIGNYY and CDR2 EKD. The V segment lost 1 base and the J segment 1 base; nucleotides outside the gene matches: 11. This CDR3 is 17 amino acids long. CDR3 loop: CACDTLGGLSPTDKLIF. The DNA for the CDR3 is TGTGCCTGTGACACGCTGGGGGGCCTTAGTCCCACCGATAAACTCATCTTT.

V gene TRDV2 combines with J gene TRDJ1; a weak D match, TRDD3 (6 bases). This CDR3 has 16 amino acids. V shed 3 bases and J shed 1 base, with 17 bases lying between them. In germline, CDR1 is GEAIGNYY, CDR2 EKD. Here the CDR3 DNA reads TGTGCCTGTGACGTCCTGGGGCCCCAGGCCACCGATAAACTCATCTTT. Its translation is CACDVLGPQATDKLIF.

In its sample, this clone was seen once. The genes are TRDV2 and TRDJ3, with TRDD3 matching 13 bases. The CDR3 is made up of 18 amino acids. V shed 3 bases, J shed 5 bases, and the junction held 6 bases outside the gene matches. Germline V gives CDR1 GEAIGNYY, CDR2 EKD. Here the CDR3 DNA reads TGTGCCTGTGACTTTACTGGGGGATACGAAAGGGACACCCGACAGATGTTTTTC. Translated, it gives CACDFTGGYERDTRQMFF.

This clone was counted a few times. This sequence joins TRDV2 and TRDJ1; 8 bases line up with TRDD3. Germline assignment: CDR1 GEAIGNYY and CDR2 EKD. With 3 bases clipped from V and 0 bases from J, the junction kept 17 bases outside the gene matches. The CDR3 has 19 residues. CDR3 bases: TGTGCCTGTGACGGGCTTACTGGGGGCCGCTCCTTGTACACCGATAAACTCATCTTT. Its translation is CACDGLTGGRSLYTDKLIF.

The sample holds a few counts of this clone. The J gene is TRDJ1, the V gene TRDV2, with 9 bases identical to TRDD3. CDR3 size: 15 residues. From germline, CDR1 is GEAIGNYY and CDR2 EKD. The V and J ends lost 3 bases and 4 bases, in that order; junction bases with no gene match: 8. CDR3 nucleotide sequence: TGTGCCTGTGACGAGTTGGGGGATAAATTCGATAAACTCATCTTT. Amino acid sequence: CACDELGDKFDKLIF.

This clone is labeled as large. This chain links TRDV2 with TRDJ1, with 10 bases that match TRDD3. CDR1 and CDR2 from the germline V gene are GEAIGNYY and EKD. CDR3 size: 18 residues. V gave up 1 base and J gave up 0 bases; unmatched junction bases: 10. This CDR3 is CACDTVGGYSKYTDKLIF. The DNA of the CDR3 is TGTGCCTGTGACACTGTTGGGGGATACTCGAAGTACACCGATAAACTCATCTTT.